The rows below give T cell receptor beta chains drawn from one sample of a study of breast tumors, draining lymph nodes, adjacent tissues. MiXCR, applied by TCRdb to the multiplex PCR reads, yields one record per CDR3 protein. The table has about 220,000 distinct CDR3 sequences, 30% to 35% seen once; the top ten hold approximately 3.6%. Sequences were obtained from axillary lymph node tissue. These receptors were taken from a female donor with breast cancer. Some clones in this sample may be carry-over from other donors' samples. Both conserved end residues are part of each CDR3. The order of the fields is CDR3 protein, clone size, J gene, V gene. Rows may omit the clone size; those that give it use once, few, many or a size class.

cdr3_aa: CATSAIGQGPNQPQHF; clone_size: once; j_call: TRBJ1-5; v_call: TRBV24-1
cdr3_aa: CASRGTSGGYDEKLFF; clone_size: -; j_call: TRBJ1-4; v_call: TRBV2
cdr3_aa: CASSGSETRLTGANVLTF; clone_size: -; j_call: TRBJ2-6; v_call: TRBV5-1
cdr3_aa: CAPGGARETQYF; clone_size: once; j_call: TRBJ2-5; v_call: TRBV24-1
cdr3_aa: CSAREAETQYF; clone_size: -; j_call: TRBJ2-5; v_call: TRBV20-1
cdr3_aa: CASSSQGGIAGELFF; clone_size: many; j_call: TRBJ2-2; v_call: TRBV11-3
cdr3_aa: CASSLLAGGPNSPLHF; clone_size: -; j_call: TRBJ1-6; v_call: TRBV7-6
cdr3_aa: CASSLGVQGDRETQYF; clone_size: many; j_call: TRBJ2-5; v_call: TRBV7-9
cdr3_aa: CASSQGTGGPQPQHF; clone_size: many; j_call: TRBJ1-5; v_call: TRBV5-1
cdr3_aa: CASSLSGQGHSPLHF; clone_size: many; j_call: TRBJ1-6; v_call: TRBV4-3
cdr3_aa: CASSGQNNPSYEQYF; clone_size: many; j_call: TRBJ2-7; v_call: TRBV2
cdr3_aa: CATSVTGDAGELFF; clone_size: many; j_call: TRBJ2-2; v_call: TRBV24-1
cdr3_aa: CASSIRGNQPQHF; clone_size: many; j_call: TRBJ1-5; v_call: TRBV19
cdr3_aa: CASSLDYNSPLHF; clone_size: many; j_call: TRBJ1-6; v_call: TRBV7-6
cdr3_aa: CASSGQRGETQYF; clone_size: many; j_call: TRBJ2-5; v_call: TRBV2
cdr3_aa: CASSTGQMISTDTQYF; clone_size: many; j_call: TRBJ2-3; v_call: TRBV7-2
cdr3_aa: CASRWSGGKGWDGYTF; clone_size: -; j_call: TRBJ1-2; v_call: TRBV2
cdr3_aa: CATVEGTYSNQPQHF; clone_size: -; j_call: TRBJ1-5; v_call: TRBV6-2/TRBV6-3
cdr3_aa: CSVEDLGRNEQFF; clone_size: many; j_call: TRBJ2-1; v_call: TRBV29-1
cdr3_aa: CAIAGGQEAQYF; clone_size: -; j_call: TRBJ2-5; v_call: TRBV25-1
cdr3_aa: CASRSEGGLTGELFF; clone_size: many; j_call: TRBJ2-2; v_call: TRBV7-2
cdr3_aa: CASTDRGAAGSGEQYF; clone_size: many; j_call: TRBJ2-7; v_call: TRBV6-6
cdr3_aa: CASSLGGQSPLHF; clone_size: -; j_call: TRBJ1-6; v_call: TRBV5-6
cdr3_aa: CSLGTANSPLHF; clone_size: -; j_call: TRBJ1-6; v_call: TRBV29-1
cdr3_aa: CASSLEGDRNYGYTF; clone_size: -; j_call: TRBJ1-2; v_call: TRBV5-5
cdr3_aa: CASSSTSGTSSYNEQFF; clone_size: -; j_call: TRBJ2-1; v_call: TRBV11-3
cdr3_aa: CASNHLSVAYEQYF; clone_size: -; j_call: TRBJ2-7; v_call: TRBV6-6
cdr3_aa: CASSFGSGGSTDTQYF; clone_size: many; j_call: TRBJ2-3; v_call: TRBV12-3/TRBV12-4
cdr3_aa: CASRDYGTPAYEQYF; clone_size: many; j_call: TRBJ2-7; v_call: TRBV6-5
cdr3_aa: CASSTGLWEKLFF; clone_size: -; j_call: TRBJ1-4; v_call: TRBV5-5
cdr3_aa: CASSDSGRSYEQYF; clone_size: many; j_call: TRBJ2-7; v_call: TRBV2
cdr3_aa: CASRPGRSSYEQYF; clone_size: many; j_call: TRBJ2-7; v_call: TRBV12-3/TRBV12-4
cdr3_aa: CASSLGTGSKETQYF; clone_size: many; j_call: TRBJ2-5; v_call: TRBV18
cdr3_aa: CASSEAGSLNTGELSW; clone_size: -; j_call: TRBJ2-2; v_call: TRBV2
cdr3_aa: CSASTRSGGTQPQYF; clone_size: -; j_call: TRBJ2-5; v_call: TRBV20-1
cdr3_aa: CAIRGDRGYGYTF; clone_size: -; j_call: TRBJ1-2; v_call: TRBV10-3
cdr3_aa: CASSSGTFNLPQHF; clone_size: many; j_call: TRBJ1-5; v_call: TRBV2
cdr3_aa: CASSALSGGQETQYF; clone_size: -; j_call: TRBJ2-5; v_call: TRBV6-2/TRBV6-3
cdr3_aa: CSVSHDGGGNSPLHF; clone_size: many; j_call: TRBJ1-6; v_call: TRBV29-1
cdr3_aa: CQLTTGDYGYTF; clone_size: -; j_call: TRBJ1-2; v_call: TRBV29-1
cdr3_aa: CASSFRLDHFSSYNEQFF; clone_size: many; j_call: TRBJ2-1; v_call: TRBV5-1
cdr3_aa: CASSQDQRDIVPSPLHF; clone_size: many; j_call: TRBJ1-6; v_call: TRBV4-3
cdr3_aa: CSARDPSGGAETQYF; clone_size: -; j_call: TRBJ2-5; v_call: TRBV20-1
cdr3_aa: CASSYSGAGGSYNEQFF; clone_size: -; j_call: TRBJ2-1; v_call: TRBV6-5
cdr3_aa: CASSPGPGTGGELFF; clone_size: -; j_call: TRBJ2-2; v_call: TRBV7-9